The rows below give T cell receptor beta chains drawn from one sample of a study of cytomegalovirus exposure and HLA in healthy donors. Sequencing was performed with immunoSEQ multiplex PCR; in TCRdb, only in-frame clones are kept and a portion is missing. This table has roughly 100,000 clones, roughly 15% appearing once. The sequenced sample was PBMCs. These receptors were obtained from a female donor in good health and CMV-seronegative. Both conserved end residues are part of each CDR3. The D gene is left open where the match is weak. Size tells how often a clone was seen (once, few, many) or the class of an expanded clone, and some rows leave it out.

v_gene	abundance	d_gene	j_gene	CDR3aa	CDR3nt
TRBV5-7	few	-	TRBJ2-2	CHGSLQGLFGELFF	TGCCACGGGTCATTGCAGGGACTTTTCGGGGAGCTGTTTTTT
TRBV18	-	TRBD1	TRBJ1-4	CASSSGTGGVGEKLFF	TGTGCCAGCTCATCCGGGACAGGGGGTGTCGGTGAAAAACTGTTTTTT
TRBV7-2	-	TRBD1	TRBJ1-2	CASSPQTGSYGYTF	TGTGCCAGCAGCCCCCAGACAGGGTCCTATGGCTACACCTTC
TRBV27	-	TRBD1	TRBJ2-5	CASSFLGQAMVTQYF	TGTGCCAGCAGTTTTTTGGGACAGGCAATGGTGACCCAGTACTTC
TRBV30	few	TRBD2	TRBJ2-1	CAWSGTSAEQFF	TGTGCCTGGAGTGGGACTAGCGCGGAGCAGTTCTTC
TRBV4-3	-	-	TRBJ2-7	CASSQAGVTYEQYF	TGCGCCAGCAGCCAAGCGGGGGTAACCTACGAGCAGTACTTC
TRBV6-5	few	-	TRBJ1-5	CASSGTGLSNQPQHF	TGTGCCAGCAGCGGAACAGGGCTCAGCAATCAGCCCCAGCATTTT
TRBV29-1	few	-	TRBJ2-7	CSVESLGYEQYF	TGCAGCGTTGAGAGCCTCGGTTACGAGCAGTACTTC
TRBV30	-	TRBD2	TRBJ2-1	CAWRGLAGLNEQFF	TGTGCCTGGAGAGGACTAGCGGGACTCAATGAGCAGTTCTTC
TRBV5-1	few	TRBD2	TRBJ2-1	CASRETSGGAYEQFF	TGCGCCAGCAGGGAGACTAGCGGGGGGGCGTATGAGCAGTTCTTC
TRBV5-4	-	TRBD2	TRBJ2-7	CASSQRVGRGLIYEQYF	TGTGCCAGCAGCCAACGGGTCGGGAGGGGCCTTATCTACGAGCAGTACTTC
TRBV4-3	-	TRBD1	TRBJ1-2	CASSPSDRVLYGYTF	TGCGCCAGCAGCCCTTCTGACAGGGTCCTTTACGGCTACACCTTC
TRBV4-2	few	-	TRBJ1-1	CASSSGEGGNTEAFF	TGTGCCAGCAGCTCCGGGGAGGGGGGGAACACTGAAGCTTTCTTT
TRBV5-1	-	-	TRBJ1-2	CASSLARGANYGYTF	TGCGCCAGCAGCTTGGCTCGGGGGGCCAACTATGGCTACACCTTC
TRBV4-1	-	-	TRBJ2-1	CASSQVNGGFSEQFF	TGCGCCAGCAGCCAAGTAAACGGGGGATTCAGTGAGCAGTTCTTC
TRBV6-7	-	TRBD1	TRBJ1-2	CASRTGTGGGGYTF	TGTGCCAGCAGAACCGGGACAGGGGGGGGTGGCTACACCTTC
TRBV9	-	TRBD1	TRBJ2-1	CASSIGQGAGGLPHEQFF	TGTGCCAGCAGCATTGGACAGGGGGCGGGGGGGTTACCACATGAGCAGTTCTTC